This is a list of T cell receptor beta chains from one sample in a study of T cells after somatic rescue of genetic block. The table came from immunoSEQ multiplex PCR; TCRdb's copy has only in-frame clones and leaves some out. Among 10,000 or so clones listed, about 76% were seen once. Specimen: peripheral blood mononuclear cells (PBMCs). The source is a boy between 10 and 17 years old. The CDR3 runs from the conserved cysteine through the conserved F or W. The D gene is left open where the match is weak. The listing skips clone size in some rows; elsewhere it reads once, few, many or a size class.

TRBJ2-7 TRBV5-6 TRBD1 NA TGTGCCAGCAGCTTGGAGGGGACAGGAGGCTACGAGCAGTACTTC CASSLEGTGGYEQYF
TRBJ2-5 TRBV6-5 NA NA TGTGCCAGCAGGTTACGTCGGGGCCAGGAGACCCAGTACTTC CASRLRRGQETQYF
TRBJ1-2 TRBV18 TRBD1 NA TGTGCCAGCTCTCTCGGGACAGGGGACTATGGCTACACCTTC CASSLGTGDYGYTF
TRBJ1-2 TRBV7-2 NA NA TGTGCCAGCAGCTTAGCGTGGGTCCTGGGGGGCGGCTACACCTTC CASSLAWVLGGGYTF
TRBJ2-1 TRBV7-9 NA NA TGTGCCAGCAGCTTTGCCAGCTCCTACAATGAGCAGTTCTTC CASSFASSYNEQFF
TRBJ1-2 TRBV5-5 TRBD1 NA TGTGCCAGCAGCCTCGCGTGGGGACAGGCCTATGGCTACACCTTC CASSLAWGQAYGYTF
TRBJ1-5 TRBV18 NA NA TGTGCCAGCTCACCACTCCCCCCAGGGCCCCAGCATTTT CASSPLPPGPQHF
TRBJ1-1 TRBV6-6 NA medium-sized TGTGCCAGCAGTTACTCGACAGATGAAGCTTTCTTT CASSYSTDEAFF
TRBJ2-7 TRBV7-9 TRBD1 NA TGTGCCAGCAGCTTAGGGCCACAGGGGTCCTACGAGCAGTACTTC CASSLGPQGSYEQYF
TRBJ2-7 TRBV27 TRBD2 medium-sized TGTGCCAGCAGTTTATCCCGCGGACTAGCGGGGACCTACGAGCAGTACTTC CASSLSRGLAGTYEQYF
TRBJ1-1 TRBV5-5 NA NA TGTGCCAGCAGCCGTTACACAGAGCCGAACACTGAAGCTTTCTTT CASSRYTEPNTEAFF
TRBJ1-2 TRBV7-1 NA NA TGTGCCAGCAGCTCCTCTCAGTGGGCTCCCAGCTATGGCTACACCTTC CASSSSQWAPSYGYTF
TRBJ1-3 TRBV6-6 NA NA TGTGCCAGCTCCAACAGGTTCTACTCTGGAAACACCATATATTTT CASSNRFYSGNTIYF
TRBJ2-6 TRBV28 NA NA TGTGCCAGCAGTTCACCCGCCTCTGGGGCCAACGTCCTGACTTTC CASSSPASGANVLTF
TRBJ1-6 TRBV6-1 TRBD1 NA TGTGCCAGCCGCCTAACAGGGGGCACTGATTCACCCCTCCACTTT CASRLTGGTDSPLHF
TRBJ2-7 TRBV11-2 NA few TGTGCCAGCAGCCCTGGACACTACGAGCAGTACTTC CASSPGHYEQYF